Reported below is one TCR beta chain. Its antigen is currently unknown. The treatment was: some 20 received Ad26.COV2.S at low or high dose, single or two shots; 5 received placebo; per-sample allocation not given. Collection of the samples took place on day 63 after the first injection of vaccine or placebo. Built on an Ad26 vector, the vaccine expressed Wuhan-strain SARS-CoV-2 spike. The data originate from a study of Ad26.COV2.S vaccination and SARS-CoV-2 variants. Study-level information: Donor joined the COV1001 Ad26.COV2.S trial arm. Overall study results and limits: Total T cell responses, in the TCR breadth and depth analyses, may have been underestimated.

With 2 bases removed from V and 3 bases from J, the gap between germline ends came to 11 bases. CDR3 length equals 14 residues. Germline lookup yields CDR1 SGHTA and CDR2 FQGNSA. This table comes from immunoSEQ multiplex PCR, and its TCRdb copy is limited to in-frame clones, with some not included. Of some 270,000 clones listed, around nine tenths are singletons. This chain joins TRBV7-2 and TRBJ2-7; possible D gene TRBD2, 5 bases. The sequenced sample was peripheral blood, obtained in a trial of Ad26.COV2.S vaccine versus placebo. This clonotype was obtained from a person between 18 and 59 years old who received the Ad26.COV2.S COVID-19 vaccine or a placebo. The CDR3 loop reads CASSLPDFLYEQYV. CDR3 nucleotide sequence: TGTGCCAGCAGCTTACCGGACTTCCTCTACGAGCAGTACGTC.